This T cell receptor beta chain derives from a study of shared clonotypes between healthy human individuals. As for this clone: Its cognate antigen is unknown.

Produced via immunoSEQ multiplex PCR; TCRdb's table is partial and in-frame only. The sample lists about 450,000 clones, roughly 77% occurring once. The germline CDR1 and CDR2 sequences are MGHRA and YSYEKL. The CDR3 sequence is 14 residues long. Broader study findings: Genetic and exposure-history diversity was limited by the small donor number.

Donors comprised healthy HIV-negative adults lacking recent acute infections or vaccinations. This sequence was found in a middle-aged woman in good health. Some clones in this sample may be carry-over from other donors' samples. J is TRBJ2-5 and V is TRBV4-1; D uncertain. Gene TRBJ2-7 matches the end of the DNA better, so the J call may be wrong. Source material: PBMCs. The CDR3 sequence: CASSQVGNSYEQYF. CDR3 bases: TGCGCCAGCAGCCAAGTTGGGAACTCCTACGAGCAGTACTTC.